Listed below are T cell receptor beta chains from one sample, sequenced in a study of T cell repertoires in urothelial bladder cancer. Sequencing was performed with immunoSEQ multiplex PCR; in TCRdb, only in-frame clones are kept and a portion is missing. The sample shows about 13,000 clones, just over 65% of them seen only once. Sequences were obtained from tumor-infiltrating cells from bladder cancer. The receptors derive from a human donor with urothelial carcinoma. The CDR3 runs from the conserved cysteine through the conserved F or W. The order of the fields is D gene, V gene, J gene, clone size, CDR3 protein, CDR3 DNA. A D gene is named only where the DNA matches it firmly. Size is omitted from some rows. Given values are once, few, many or a class for expanded clones.

d_call: -
v_call: TRBV25-1
j_call: TRBJ2-3
clone_size: -
cdr3_aa: CASIGADTQYF
cdr3_nt: TGTGCCAGCATTGGGGCCGATACGCAGTATTTT

d_call: -
v_call: TRBV4-3
j_call: TRBJ2-5
clone_size: -
cdr3_aa: CASSPHLVGDQETQYF
cdr3_nt: TGCGCCAGCAGCCCTCACCTAGTGGGGGACCAAGAGACCCAGTACTTC

d_call: TRBD1
v_call: TRBV7-2
j_call: TRBJ2-5
clone_size: -
cdr3_aa: CASRPTGVETQYF
cdr3_nt: TGTGCCAGCAGACCAACAGGGGTAGAGACCCAGTACTTC

d_call: -
v_call: TRBV4-2
j_call: TRBJ1-2
clone_size: -
cdr3_aa: CASSQVPGEGYTF
cdr3_nt: TGTGCCAGCAGCCAAGTCCCCGGGGAAGGCTACACCTTC

d_call: -
v_call: TRBV7-7
j_call: TRBJ2-2
clone_size: -
cdr3_aa: CASSQGGSVAGELFF
cdr3_nt: TGTGCCAGCAGTCAAGGGGGGTCCGTCGCCGGGGAGCTGTTTTTT

d_call: TRBD2
v_call: TRBV5-6
j_call: TRBJ2-5
clone_size: -
cdr3_aa: CASSLLTSGQETQYF
cdr3_nt: TGTGCCAGCAGCTTGCTGACTAGCGGACAAGAGACCCAGTACTTC

d_call: -
v_call: TRBV7-2
j_call: TRBJ2-3
clone_size: -
cdr3_aa: CASSLGGASDTQYF
cdr3_nt: TGTGCCAGCAGCTTAGGGGGGGCATCGGATACGCAGTATTTT

d_call: -
v_call: TRBV5-1
j_call: TRBJ2-7
clone_size: -
cdr3_aa: CASTPGGRLNYEQYF
cdr3_nt: TGCGCCAGCACTCCTGGCGGACGTCTTAACTACGAGCAGTACTTC

d_call: TRBD2
v_call: TRBV2
j_call: TRBJ2-3
clone_size: -
cdr3_aa: CASSEGLADTQYF
cdr3_nt: TGTGCCAGCAGTGAGGGACTAGCCGATACGCAGTATTTT

d_call: TRBD1
v_call: TRBV7-9
j_call: TRBJ1-1
clone_size: few
cdr3_aa: CASRAGTGGFTEAFF
cdr3_nt: TGTGCCAGCAGAGCCGGGACAGGGGGATTCACTGAAGCTTTCTTT

d_call: -
v_call: TRBV7-9
j_call: TRBJ1-3
clone_size: -
cdr3_aa: CASSRGTFSGNTIYF
cdr3_nt: TGTGCCAGCAGCCGCGGGACCTTCTCTGGAAACACCATATATTTT

d_call: -
v_call: TRBV9
j_call: TRBJ1-2
clone_size: few
cdr3_aa: CASSVGGVHGYTF
cdr3_nt: TGTGCCAGCAGCGTAGGAGGGGTCCACGGCTACACCTTC

d_call: TRBD2
v_call: TRBV9
j_call: TRBJ2-2
clone_size: -
cdr3_aa: CASSVGTSLSGELFF
cdr3_nt: TGTGCCAGCAGCGTCGGGACTAGCCTATCGGGGGAGCTGTTTTTT

d_call: -
v_call: TRBV4-2
j_call: TRBJ2-1
clone_size: -
cdr3_aa: CASSQEELRTNEQFF
cdr3_nt: TGTGCCAGCAGCCAAGAAGAGTTGCGTACGAATGAGCAGTTCTTC

d_call: -
v_call: TRBV5-4
j_call: TRBJ2-1
clone_size: -
cdr3_aa: CASSFADEQFF
cdr3_nt: TGTGCCAGCAGCTTCGCAGATGAGCAGTTCTTC

d_call: -
v_call: TRBV5-1
j_call: TRBJ1-1
clone_size: -
cdr3_aa: CASSFRNLNTEAFF
cdr3_nt: TGCGCCAGCAGCTTTAGAAACTTGAACACTGAAGCTTTCTTT

d_call: TRBD2
v_call: TRBV7-2
j_call: TRBJ2-3
clone_size: -
cdr3_aa: CASSLRAGGNTDTQYF
cdr3_nt: TGTGCCAGCAGCCTACGAGCGGGGGGCAACACAGATACGCAGTATTTT

d_call: -
v_call: TRBV5-4
j_call: TRBJ2-7
clone_size: -
cdr3_aa: CASSREASSYEQYF
cdr3_nt: TGTGCCAGCAGCCGTGAGGCCAGTTCCTACGAGCAGTACTTC

d_call: -
v_call: TRBV5-4
j_call: TRBJ2-5
clone_size: -
cdr3_aa: CASSFYEGGQYF
cdr3_nt: TGTGCCAGCAGCTTTTACGAAGGGGGCCAGTACTTC

d_call: -
v_call: TRBV20-1
j_call: TRBJ1-3
clone_size: -
cdr3_aa: CSAPEGNTIYF
cdr3_nt: TGCAGTGCTCCGGAGGGAAACACCATATATTTT

d_call: TRBD2
v_call: TRBV5-4
j_call: TRBJ2-3
clone_size: -
cdr3_aa: CASSLGGLAWTDTQYF
cdr3_nt: TGTGCCAGCAGCTTGGGGGGACTAGCGTGGACAGATACGCAGTATTTT

d_call: -
v_call: TRBV12-5
j_call: TRBJ2-3
clone_size: few
cdr3_aa: CASGPQQVTDTQYF
cdr3_nt: TGTGCTAGTGGTCCCCAACAGGTAACAGATACGCAGTATTTT

d_call: -
v_call: TRBV29-1
j_call: TRBJ2-7
clone_size: -
cdr3_aa: CSVPGFRKDEQYF
cdr3_nt: TGCAGCGTACCGGGGTTTCGTAAGGACGAGCAGTACTTC

d_call: TRBD1
v_call: TRBV4-2
j_call: TRBJ1-5
clone_size: -
cdr3_aa: CASSQGIGRGGNDQPQHF
cdr3_nt: TGTGCCAGCAGCCAAGGGATTGGTCGAGGGGGCAACGATCAGCCCCAGCATTTT

d_call: -
v_call: TRBV29-1
j_call: TRBJ2-2
clone_size: -
cdr3_aa: CSAQPRGGTGELFF
cdr3_nt: TGCAGCGCCCAACCAAGGGGCGGGACCGGGGAGCTGTTTTTT

d_call: TRBD1
v_call: TRBV7-6
j_call: TRBJ1-2
clone_size: few
cdr3_aa: CASSSPGQGAYGYTF
cdr3_nt: TGTGCCAGCAGCTCCCCGGGACAGGGAGCCTATGGCTACACCTTC

d_call: -
v_call: TRBV6-1
j_call: TRBJ1-2
clone_size: -
cdr3_aa: CAGFRTEYGYTF
cdr3_nt: TGTGCCGGATTCCGAACGGAATATGGCTACACCTTC

d_call: TRBD1
v_call: TRBV7-8
j_call: TRBJ2-3
clone_size: -
cdr3_aa: CASRTGIGSDTQYF
cdr3_nt: TGTGCCAGCAGGACAGGGATCGGGTCAGATACGCAGTATTTT

d_call: -
v_call: TRBV13
j_call: TRBJ2-5
clone_size: -
cdr3_aa: CASSLGLATGYGETQYF
cdr3_nt: TGTGCCAGCAGCTTAGGCCTAGCGACAGGGTATGGAGAGACCCAGTACTTC

d_call: -
v_call: TRBV7-3
j_call: TRBJ2-2
clone_size: few
cdr3_aa: CASSLGRGGELFF
cdr3_nt: TGTGCCAGCAGCTTAGGCAGGGGCGGGGAGCTGTTTTTT

d_call: TRBD2
v_call: TRBV5-4
j_call: TRBJ2-5
clone_size: -
cdr3_aa: CASSQAGGQETQYF
cdr3_nt: TGTGCCAGCAGCCAAGCGGGGGGGCAGGAGACCCAGTACTTC

d_call: -
v_call: TRBV18
j_call: TRBJ2-7
clone_size: -
cdr3_aa: CASSLPGSEQYF
cdr3_nt: TGTGCCAGCTCACTACCCGGAAGCGAGCAGTACTTC

d_call: -
v_call: TRBV2
j_call: TRBJ2-3
clone_size: -
cdr3_aa: CASTKGTPGVTDTQYF
cdr3_nt: TGTGCCAGCACCAAAGGGACACCCGGGGTCACAGATACGCAGTATTTT

d_call: TRBD1
v_call: TRBV5-1
j_call: TRBJ1-1
clone_size: -
cdr3_aa: CASSLTLAGGTEAFF
cdr3_nt: TGCGCCAGCAGCTTGACTTTGGCAGGGGGCACTGAAGCTTTCTTT

d_call: -
v_call: TRBV27
j_call: TRBJ1-1
clone_size: -
cdr3_aa: CASSLGGLNTEAFF
cdr3_nt: TGTGCCAGCAGTTTGGGCGGGCTGAACACTGAAGCTTTCTTT

d_call: TRBD2
v_call: TRBV7-8
j_call: TRBJ2-6
clone_size: -
cdr3_aa: CASSSVTGGALGANVLTF
cdr3_nt: TGTGCCAGCAGCTCCGTGACGGGGGGGGCGCTTGGGGCCAACGTCCTGACTTTC

d_call: -
v_call: TRBV7-2
j_call: TRBJ1-6
clone_size: few
cdr3_aa: CASSLVSPLHF
cdr3_nt: TGTGCCAGCAGCTTAGTTTCACCCCTCCACTTT

d_call: -
v_call: TRBV18
j_call: TRBJ2-5
clone_size: medium-sized
cdr3_aa: CASSPGKETQYF
cdr3_nt: TGTGCCAGCTCACCAGGGAAAGAGACCCAGTACTTC

d_call: -
v_call: TRBV6-6
j_call: TRBJ1-2
clone_size: -
cdr3_aa: CASMGSNYGYTF
cdr3_nt: TGTGCCAGCATGGGCAGTAACTATGGCTACACCTTC

d_call: TRBD1
v_call: TRBV7-2
j_call: TRBJ2-5
clone_size: -
cdr3_aa: CASSKYRGPQETQYF
cdr3_nt: TGTGCCAGCAGCAAATACAGGGGCCCCCAAGAGACCCAGTACTTC

d_call: -
v_call: TRBV10-3
j_call: TRBJ1-4
clone_size: -
cdr3_aa: CAISDSPVAGRATNEKLFF
cdr3_nt: TGTGCCATCAGTGACTCCCCCGTGGCAGGACGTGCAACTAATGAAAAACTGTTTTTT

d_call: -
v_call: TRBV5-4
j_call: TRBJ1-2
clone_size: -
cdr3_aa: CASSLEGLRYGYTF
cdr3_nt: TGTGCCAGCAGCTTGGAGGGTCTTCGCTATGGCTACACCTTC